This is a list of T cell receptor beta chains from one sample in a study of Graves' ophthalmopathy and Graves' hyperthyroidism. TCRdb re-analysed the multiplex PCR reads in MiXCR, keeping a single row per CDR3 protein. The sample has around 470,000 distinct CDR3 sequences, about an eighth seen once. Sequencing used blood. These receptors came from a woman in her 30s with Graves' ophthalmopathy. Each CDR3 is given with its conserved first and last residue. D genes are given only for firm matches. Clone size, where shown, is once, few, many, or a class for clones that have expanded.

NA	TRBJ1-2	TRBD1	TRBV5-1	TGCGCCAGCGGACCGGGACAGGGGTTTGGCTACACCTTC	CASGPGQGFGYTF
many	TRBJ1-1	TRBD1	TRBV5-1	TGCGCCAGCAGCAGCCGACAGGGCCAACAAACTGAAGCTTTCTTT	CASSSRQGQQTEAFF
NA	TRBJ2-7	TRBD1	TRBV2	TGTGCCACCAAGCCCGGGACAGGGGTTTTCTACGAGCAGTACTTC	CATKPGTGVFYEQYF
many	TRBJ1-2	NA	TRBV10-3	TGTGCCATCAGTGAGCCATCGGGCGGCGGCTATGGCTACACCTTC	CAISEPSGGGYGYTF
few	TRBJ1-2	NA	TRBV27	TGTGCCAGCAGTTTATTTGGTGGCCCTGGCCTCTTCTCGGATGGCTACACCTTC	CASSLFGGPGLFSDGYTF
many	TRBJ2-2	TRBD1	TRBV20-1	TGCAGTGCTGGGCAGGGGGCCGTTATCGGGGAGCTGTTTTTT	CSAGQGAVIGELFF
many	TRBJ1-1	NA	TRBV27	TGTGCCAGCCGCAGGGGTATGGACACTGAAGCTTTCTTT	CASRRGMDTEAFF
NA	TRBJ1-5	NA	TRBV4-1	TGCGCCAGCAGCCAATCCCTCAATTCACCCCAGCATTTT	CASSQSLNSPQHF
many	TRBJ1-1	NA	TRBV5-1	TGCGCCAGCAGCTTGGACAGGGTGGGGAACACTGAAGCTTTCTTT	CASSLDRVGNTEAFF
many	TRBJ2-7	NA	TRBV12-3/TRBV12-4	TGTGCCAGCAGTACCCCGGGACTCCTCTACGAGCAGTACTTC	CASSTPGLLYEQYF
many	TRBJ2-5	NA	TRBV7-8	TGTGCCAGCAGCCTCCATCCTCGTGAGACCCAGTACTTC	CASSLHPRETQYF
NA	TRBJ1-1	NA	TRBV2	TGTGCCAGCAGGGGAGACATGAACACTGAAGCTTTCTTT	CASRGDMNTEAFF
many	TRBJ2-5	NA	TRBV30	TGTGCCTGGAGCCGTTACATAGCGGACCTTATGGAGACCCAGTACTTC	CAWSRYIADLMETQYF
many	TRBJ1-1	NA	TRBV11-1	TGTGCCAGCAGCTTTAGACGGTCGGGGCCTTCGAACACTGAAGCTTTCTTT	CASSFRRSGPSNTEAFF
many	TRBJ1-5	NA	TRBV27	TGTGCCAGCAGTTTATCGGGCACAAGCAATCAGCCCCAGCATTTT	CASSLSGTSNQPQHF
many	TRBJ2-7	NA	TRBV6-2/TRBV6-3	TGTGCCAGCAGTTACACCGACAGCTCCTACGAGCAGTACTTC	CASSYTDSSYEQYF
many	TRBJ2-7	NA	TRBV28	TGTGCCAGCAGTTTTAATGGGCTCTCCTACGAGCAGTACTTC	CASSFNGLSYEQYF
few	TRBJ1-1	NA	TRBV5-1	TGCGCCAGCAACTTGTCCGGGGCGAACACTGAAGCTTTCTTT	CASNLSGANTEAFF
NA	TRBJ2-4	NA	TRBV2	TGTGCCAGCAGTGACCCCCTCGGAGCAGCCAAAAACATTCAGTACTTC	CASSDPLGAAKNIQYF
NA	TRBJ2-2	TRBD1	TRBV20-1	TGCAGTGCTAGAGATGGGGACAGCTACACCGGGGAGCTGTTTTTT	CSARDGDSYTGELFF
many	TRBJ1-5	NA	TRBV19	TGTGCCACCTCCAGGGAGGTTGCTCTCAATCAGCCCCAGCATTTT	CATSREVALNQPQHF
many	TRBJ1-3	TRBD1	TRBV6-5	TGTGCCAGCAGTTTCCTCGCCCTGACAGGGACAACTCACACCATATATTTT	CASSFLALTGTTHTIYF
many	TRBJ1-6	NA	TRBV7-2	TGTGCCAGCAGTCGGAGCTCCTATAATTCACCCCTCCACTTT	CASSRSSYNSPLHF
NA	TRBJ1-1	TRBD1	TRBV5-4	TGTGCCAGCAGCTGGAAACCGACAGGGGTCGACACTGAAGCTTTCTTT	CASSWKPTGVDTEAFF
many	TRBJ2-2	NA	TRBV6-1	TGTGCCAGCATCCTGCGGGGGCCCCGCGGGGAGCTGTTTTTT	CASILRGPRGELFF
many	TRBJ1-6	NA	TRBV2	TGTGCCAGCAGTGAAGAACAGGGACATAATTCACCCCTCCACTTT	CASSEEQGHNSPLHF
many	TRBJ2-5	NA	TRBV11-2	TGTGCCAGCAGCTTAGGCCGACGACATGAGACCCAGTACTTC	CASSLGRRHETQYF
NA	TRBJ2-7	NA	TRBV11-1	TGTGCCAGCAGCTTTTTCGGGGGGCCCTCGAGGGACGAGCAGTACTTC	CASSFFGGPSRDEQYF
NA	TRBJ1-3	NA	TRBV5-1	TGCGCCAGCAGCTTGAAAGGGGGGGATACTGGAAACACCATATATTTT	CASSLKGGDTGNTIYF
NA	TRBJ1-6	TRBD1	TRBV20-1	TGCAGTGCCCCCTCCTTCCTAGGGGGCGCCGATTCCTATAATTCACCCCTCCACTTT	CSAPSFLGGADSYNSPLHF
NA	TRBJ1-1	NA	TRBV6-4	TGTGCCAGCAGTCCAGGGTCTATCACTGAAGCTTTCTTT	CASSPGSITEAFF
NA	TRBJ2-6	NA	TRBV11-2	TGTGCCAGCAGCTTCGGAAGGTACTCTGGGGCCAACGTCCTGACTTTC	CASSFGRYSGANVLTF
NA	TRBJ1-1	NA	TRBV20-1	TGCAGTGCCAGGCGGGGGGCATCGGCTTTCTTT	CSARRGASAFF
many	TRBJ1-2	NA	TRBV12-3/TRBV12-4	TGTGCCAGCAGTCACCGGAATTCAGGGCACAGCTACACCTTC	CASSHRNSGHSYTF
many	TRBJ1-1	NA	TRBV28	TGTGCCAGCAGTTTTCTACGTCCGAACACTGAAGCTTTCTTT	CASSFLRPNTEAFF
few	TRBJ1-6	NA	TRBV20-1	TGCAGTGCTAGACCGGGACGGGATAATTCACCCCTCCACTTT	CSARPGRDNSPLHF
NA	TRBJ1-5	NA	TRBV6-1	TGTGCCAGCAGAAGGAACAACCTAGCAAATCAGCCCCAGCATTTT	CASRRNNLANQPQHF
many	TRBJ1-3	TRBD1	TRBV11-2	TGTGCCAGCAGCTTAAACACAGGGGGCAACTCTGGAAACACCATATATTTT	CASSLNTGGNSGNTIYF
many	TRBJ2-2	NA	TRBV19	TGTGCCAGTAGTATAGGGGCGAACACCGGGGAGCTGTTTTTT	CASSIGANTGELFF
NA	TRBJ2-2	NA	TRBV20-1	TGCAGTGCTAGAGATCGGGAATCCGGGGAGCTGTTTTTT	CSARDRESGELFF
many	TRBJ1-2	TRBD1	TRBV28	TGTGCCAGCAGCCCCAGAGGGACAGGGAACTATGGCTACACCTTC	CASSPRGTGNYGYTF
few	TRBJ2-3	TRBD2	TRBV11-1	TGTGCCAGCAGCCATCGGACTAGCGGGACTGGGGCGGATACGCAGTATTTT	CASSHRTSGTGADTQYF
many	TRBJ1-2	NA	TRBV20-1	TGCAGTGCTCACTCCCGGGACTATGGCTACACCTTC	CSAHSRDYGYTF
many	TRBJ2-2	NA	TRBV6-5	TGTGCCAGCAGTTACGGGGGAGCCACCGGGGAGCTGTTTTTT	CASSYGGATGELFF
many	TRBJ1-1	NA	TRBV12-3/TRBV12-4	TGTGCCAGCACAAGAAGGGGTTCTCCTGAAGCTTTCTTT	CASTRRGSPEAFF
many	TRBJ2-7	NA	TRBV6-1	TGTGCCAGCAGTGCCAGGAGGCTCGAGCAGTACTTC	CASSARRLEQYF
NA	TRBJ1-1	TRBD1	TRBV5-1	TGCGCCAGCAGCGCGGGACAGGGGGCTCGGTACACTGAAGCTTTCTTT	CASSAGQGARYTEAFF
many	TRBJ1-1	NA	TRBV4-1	TGCGCCAGCAGCCCGGGACCGACCGTATCTGAAGCTTTCTTT	CASSPGPTVSEAFF
many	TRBJ2-7	TRBD2	TRBV10-2	TGCGCCAGCAGTGAGTCGAGAATCGGGAGGGTGGAGCAGTACTTC	CASSESRIGRVEQYF
NA	TRBJ1-2	TRBD1	TRBV7-2	TGTGCCAGCAGCCGATATGGACAGGGAAACTATGGCTACACCTTC	CASSRYGQGNYGYTF
many	TRBJ1-5	TRBD1	TRBV6-5	TGTGCCAGCAGGCCCGGGGGGGGACAGGGTAATCAGCCCCAGCATTTT	CASRPGGGQGNQPQHF
few	TRBJ1-2	TRBD1	TRBV12-3/TRBV12-4	TGTGCCAGCATCCCCGGGACAGGGGGCGGAGGCTACACCTTC	CASIPGTGGGGYTF
many	TRBJ2-7	TRBD1	TRBV29-1	TGCAGCGTTGCAGAGGGGGCGTATGAGCAGTACTTC	CSVAEGAYEQYF